Here is one T cell receptor beta chain with its context. The sample belongs to a study of T cell changes during pregnancy in multiple sclerosis. Sequencing was performed with immunoSEQ multiplex PCR; in TCRdb, only in-frame clones are kept and a portion is missing. This table has 20,000 to 30,000 clones, around 87% appearing once. The sequence came from a female donor in good health, enrolled as a control in a pregnancy study. Specimen: CD4+ T cells from peripheral blood mononuclear cells, collected in the second trimester of pregnancy.

Written as DNA, the CDR3 is TGTGCCAGCGTCCGAGGCATAGACACCGGGGAGCTGTTTTTT. Translated: CASVRGIDTGELFF. The rearrangement uses TRBV28 and TRBJ2-2; D remains ambiguous. The CDR3 is 14 amino acids. Germline V lookup: CDR1 MDHEN, CDR2 SYDVKM. Trimming shortened V by 8 bases and J by 3 bases, and 13 bases separated the two germline ends.